One TCR beta chain is described in this entry. Here immunoSEQ multiplex PCR was the method, and the copy in TCRdb shows in-frame clones only, minus some. This sample has 56,000 or so clones, with 80% to 90% found just once. This sample stems from a study of T cell responses to AZD1222 COVID-19 vaccine. Germline CDR1 and CDR2: LNHDA and SQIVND (reference sequence). This CDR3 region has 13 residues. V was pared by 2 bases and J by 10 bases, with 14 bases between. This clonotype was sampled from an adult in good health. The specimen was peripheral blood, collected on day 0 of AZD1222 vaccination. The V gene is TRBV19, the J gene TRBJ1-1, with D uncertain. CDR3 residues: CASSIFETPGAFF. Written as DNA, the CDR3 is TGTGCCAGTAGTATATTCGAGACCCCGGGAGCTTTCTTT.